The T cell receptor (beta chain) described here comes from a study of T cells after yellow fever vaccination. Across the study: The SMART-Seq v4 Ultra Low Input method served to prepare the low-cell-number fractions.

Between the trimmed V and J ends, which lost 6 bases and 6 bases, there was a span of 8 bases. The length of the CDR3 is 12 residues. In germline, CDR1 is MNHEY, CDR2 SMNVEV (reference sequence). General study points: It was a weaker secondary response, yet one that peaked faster, at day 5 versus 15. In post-booster samples, most primary-vaccination clones reappeared (approximately 96% CD4, 88% CD8).

This clonotype was seen many times. What it recognizes is unknown. The 5'RACE template-switching step produced TCR cDNA and added a universal primer site and UMIs. TCRdb reanalysed the 5' RACE reads using MiXCR and keeps one entry per CDR3 protein. The sample consists of a few hundred thousand distinct CDR3 sequences, roughly 6.1% of them appearing once. The sample was PBMCs, taken 5 days after the yellow fever booster vaccination. The TCR comes from a man aged 30-40 years who received the YFV17D yellow fever vaccine. The V and J genes are TRBV27 and TRBJ2-2; D is ambiguous. The CDR3: CASSTVPGELFF. In DNA, the CDR3 is TGTGCCAGCAGCACAGTACCCGGGGAGCTGTTTTTT.